This TCR beta chain was sequenced during a study of identical twins. Findings and caveats of the study: Researchers reported excess low generation probability among twin-shared out-of-frame alpha sequences. Invariant MAIT and iNKT cells are populations that could partly confound zero-insertion analyses. With abundant cord blood beta clonotypes, insertions were fewer; memory repertoires showed no such pattern.

This CDR3 contains 13 residues. Germline V lookup: CDR1 SGHAT, CDR2 FQNNGV. V was cut by 2 bases and J by 6 bases, with 7 bases left in between. Every donor was a healthy Caucasian. TCRdb reanalysed the 5' RACE reads using MiXCR and keeps one entry per CDR3 protein. Counted here are around 220,000 distinct CDR3 sequences, 11% to 15% occurring once; the ten biggest clones make up around 8.9%. As concerns this clonotype: The antigen is unknown.

The receptor's source is a woman aged 18-29 years in good health. The sample consisted of memory (CD45RO+) T cells sorted from blood. This chain joins TRBV11-2 and TRBJ2-2; D gene unclear. CDR3 in amino acids: CASSLYVPGELFF. CDR3 in DNA: TGTGCCAGCAGCTTATATGTCCCCGGGGAGCTGTTTTTT.